The 15 T cell receptor beta chains reported below all come from one sample, sequenced in a study of blood T cell repertoires in COVID-19. Repertoires were generated with immunoSEQ multiplex PCR, while TCRdb's copy carries only in-frame clones and drops some. In the table there are 60,000 to 85,000 clones, 70% to 90% of which are singletons. Source material: peripheral blood. The receptor source for this set is a woman at least 80 years old with active or convalescent COVID-19.

The chain has TRBV6-6 and TRBJ1-1, with no clear D. The CDR3 has 14 amino acids. The V and J ends lost 7 bases and 3 bases respectively, with 15 bases between them. CDR1 and CDR2 (germline): MNHNY, SVGAGI (reference sequence). CDR3 DNA sequence: TGTGCCAGCACTCTTGTAGGCCGGGACACTGAAGCTTTCTTT. It translates to CASTLVGRDTEAFF.

This clone was detected only a few times. The chain is built from TRBV5-1 and TRBJ2-5; TRBD2 matches at 14 bases. Germline V lookup: CDR1 SGHRS, CDR2 YFSETQ. The CDR3 sequence is 15 residues long. V lost 3 bases and J lost 4; bases outside the gene matches: 2. The CDR3 sequence is CASSSGTSGRETQYF. The CDR3 coding sequence is TGCGCCAGCAGCTCCGGGACTAGCGGGAGAGAGACCCAGTACTTC. The full variable domain, with the rest looked up from reference TRBV5-1 and TRBJ2-5, is KAGVTQTPRYLIKTRGQQVTLSCSPISGHRSVSWYQQTPGQGLQFLFEYFSETQRNKGNFPGRFSGRQFSNSRSEMNVSTLELGDSALYLCASSSGTSGRETQYFGPGTRLLVL.

The V gene is TRBV3-1 (or the pseudogene TRBV3-2), the J gene TRBJ1-5, with no clear D. V was trimmed by 4 bases and J by 9 bases, leaving 13 bases between them. Germline V gene data show CDR1 as LGHDT and CDR2 as YNNKEL (reference sequence). This CDR3 is built from 13 residues. CDR3 in DNA: TGTGCCAGCAGCCTTCGAAGCGGATGGCCCCAGCATTTT. The encoded protein is CASSLRSGWPQHF.

The V and J genes are TRBV7-3 and TRBJ1-1; D perhaps matches TRBD1 (5 bases). The CDR3 totals 16 residues. Between the trimmed V and J ends, which lost 6 bases and 1 base, there was a span of 18 bases. Germline CDR1 and CDR2: SGHTA and FQGTGA. CDR3 in amino acids: CASSLRGGGWNTEAFF. The CDR3 DNA reads TGTGCCAGCAGTTTGAGGGGAGGAGGGTGGAACACTGAAGCTTTCTTT.

The chain couples TRBV10-2 to TRBJ1-2; perhaps TRBD1 as D (6 bases). This CDR3 contains 13 residues. Germline lookup yields CDR1 WSHSY and CDR2 SAAADI. V dropped 3 bases and J dropped 10 bases, with 15 bases sitting between them. The CDR3 spells CASSELGQHAYTF. In DNA, the CDR3 is TGCGCCAGCAGTGAACTAGGACAGCACGCCTACACCTTC.

V and J are TRBV5-1 and TRBJ2-1; tentatively, D is TRBD2 (6 bases). CDR3 length: 14 amino acids. The V end was cut by 4 bases, the J end by 8 bases, with 16 bases between. Germline V gene sequence: CDR1 SGHRS, CDR2 YFSETQ. The CDR3 protein is CASSHGTGTDEQFF. DNA for the CDR3: TGCGCCAGCAGCCACGGGACGGGGACTGATGAGCAGTTCTTC.

V gene TRBV7-8 combines with J gene TRBJ1-2, with D perhaps matching TRBD1 (5 bases). There are 15 residues in the CDR3. The V gene's germline CDR1 is SGHVS and CDR2 FQNEAQ. Trimming stripped 5 bases from V and 6 bases from J, with 19 bases between. CDR3 sequence (DNA): TGTGCCAGCAGCCGAGATTTAGGCAGGGCTAATGGCTACACCTTC. It encodes CASSRDLGRANGYTF.

The V call is TRBV29-1, the J call TRBJ1-1; 8 bases agree with TRBD1. The J segment lost 6 bases and the V segment lost 7 bases, leaving 7 bases of the junction unmatched. CDR1 is SQVTM and CDR2 is ANQGSEA in the germline V gene. The CDR3 is 12 amino acids. As DNA, the CDR3 is TGCAGCGCTCGGACAGGGCGCGCTGAAGCTTTCTTT. Protein product: CSARTGRAEAFF.

The V gene is TRBV10-2, the J gene TRBJ2-7; D possibly corresponds to TRBD1 (6 bases). The CDR3 is 14 amino acids. The germline gives CDR1 WSHSY, CDR2 SAAADI. Trimming cost V 6 bases and J 11 bases, with 23 bases left between them. The CDR3 loop reads CASRVSQAPSGEYF. The DNA of the CDR3 is TGCGCCAGCAGGGTCTCACAGGCACCATCAGGGGAGTACTTC.

This rearrangement joins TRBV20-1 to TRBJ2-7; weak D call: TRBD2 (6 bases). Germline CDR1 reads DFQATT; CDR2 reads SNEGSKA (reference sequence). V was trimmed by 3 bases and J by 1 base, leaving 22 bases between them. The CDR3 extends over 17 amino acids. In DNA form, the CDR3 reads TGCAGTGCTAGTGGAGGGACTCTACCCTCTGCGTCCTACGAGCAGTACTTC. Protein product: CSASGGTLPSASYEQYF.

The rearrangement uses TRBV5-1 and TRBJ2-7; 9 bases map to TRBD1. The CDR3 sequence is 14 residues long. V trimming: 0 bases; J trimming: 6 bases; junction bases outside the gene matches: 4. Germline V gene lookup returns CDR1 SGHRS and CDR2 YFSETQ. As DNA, the CDR3 is TGCGCCAGCAGCTTGGCCCTGGACAGGGGCGAGCAGTACTTC. Its protein is CASSLALDRGEQYF.

This clone came up once. This chain uses TRBV5-4 with TRBJ1-6; D not resolved. Germline CDR1 reads SGHNT; CDR2 reads YYREEE (reference sequence). CDR3 size: 18 residues. Trimming removed 1 base from V and 5 bases from J, with 19 bases in between. The CDR3 coding sequence is TGTGCCAGCAGCTTGATAAAGGCTGACTCTACCCATAATTCACCCCTCCACTTT. Translating it yields CASSLIKADSTHNSPLHF. Drawing the rest from reference TRBV5-4 and TRBJ1-6, the complete variable domain is ETGVTQSPTHLIKTRGQQVTLRCSSQSGHNTVSWYQQALGQGPQFIFQYYREEENGRGNFPPRFSGLQFPNYSSELNVNALELDDSALYLCASSLIKADSTHNSPLHFGNGTRLTVT.

The gene calls are TRBV4-3 and TRBJ2-5, with D perhaps TRBD1 (5 bases). This CDR3 spans 14 amino acids. Trimming removed 0 bases at V and 2 bases at J, with 7 bases between. Germline V lookup: CDR1 LGHNA, CDR2 YSLEER. The CDR3 sequence is CASSQDDSQETQYF. Here the CDR3 DNA reads TGCGCCAGCAGCCAAGACGACAGTCAAGAGACCCAGTACTTC.

This clone has a single count. V and J are TRBV2 and TRBJ2-5; D gene ambiguous. This CDR3 contains 11 residues. CDR1 SNHLY and CDR2 FYNNEI come from the germline V gene. The V end was cut by 6 bases, the J end by 5 bases, with 7 bases between. The DNA of the CDR3 is TGTGCCAGCAGCCTCCGGGAGACCCAGTACTTC. This codes for CASSLRETQYF.

V is TRBV12-5 and J is TRBJ1-1; possible D gene TRBD1, 5 bases. This CDR3 contains 18 residues. CDR1 is LGHNT, CDR2 FRNRAP, per germline. V dropped 3 bases and J dropped 0 bases, with 20 bases sitting between them. The CDR3 reads CASGLTSPGRRMNTEAFF. The CDR3 DNA sequence: TGTGCTAGTGGTTTAACCTCGCCAGGGCGCCGAATGAACACTGAAGCTTTCTTT.